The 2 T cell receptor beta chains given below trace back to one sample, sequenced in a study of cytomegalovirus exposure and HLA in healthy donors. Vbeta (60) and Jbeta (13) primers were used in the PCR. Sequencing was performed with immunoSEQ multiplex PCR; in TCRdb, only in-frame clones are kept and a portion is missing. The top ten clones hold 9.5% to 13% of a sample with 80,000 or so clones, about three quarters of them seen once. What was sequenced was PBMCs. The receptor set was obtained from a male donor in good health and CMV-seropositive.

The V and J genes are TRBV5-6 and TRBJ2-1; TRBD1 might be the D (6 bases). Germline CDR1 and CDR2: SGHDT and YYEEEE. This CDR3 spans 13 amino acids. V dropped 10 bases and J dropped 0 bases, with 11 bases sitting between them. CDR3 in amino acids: CAGGQSSYNEQFF. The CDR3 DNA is TGTGCCGGGGGCCAGAGCTCCTACAATGAGCAGTTCTTC.

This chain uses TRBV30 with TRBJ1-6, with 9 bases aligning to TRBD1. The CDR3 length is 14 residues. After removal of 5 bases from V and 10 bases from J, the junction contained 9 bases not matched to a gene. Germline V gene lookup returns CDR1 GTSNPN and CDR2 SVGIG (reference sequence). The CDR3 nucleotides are TGTGCCTGGGAAATGACAGGGGGAGGATCACCCCTCCACTTT. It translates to CAWEMTGGGSPLHF.